The 18 T cell receptor beta chains given below trace back to one sample, sequenced in a study of CD8+CD57+ T cells in acquired aplastic anemia. CDR3 and TCR beta VDJ profiling relied on genomic DNA as the template. One entry per CDR3 protein results from TCRdb running MiXCR on the reads. The table has 150,000 to 200,000 distinct CDR3 sequences, 50% to 75% seen once; the top ten hold about 43%. What was sequenced was sorted CD4+, CD8+, or CD8+CD57+ T cells (not recorded which) from PBMCs. Every receptor here comes from a human donor with severe aplastic anemia or a healthy control (not recorded which).

This chain links TRBV2 with TRBJ2-7; 8 bases agree with TRBD2. The CDR3 is 15 residues long. J gave up 3 bases and V 3 bases, and 7 bases lay outside the gene matches. CDR1 SNHLY and CDR2 FYNNEI come from the germline V gene. Written as DNA, the CDR3 is TGTGCCAGCAGTGACCGTAGCGGGGCAATCTACGAGCAGTACTTC. Its translation: CASSDRSGAIYEQYF.

This clonotype has only a few counts. The rearrangement links TRBV12-3 or TRBV12-4 to TRBJ2-2; D remains unclear. This CDR3 spans 13 amino acids. With 2 bases removed from V and 6 bases from J, the gap between germline ends came to 7 bases. The CDR3 spells CASSLLVSGELFF. The DNA of the CDR3 is TGTGCCAGCAGTTTACTTGTTTCCGGGGAGCTGTTTTTT.

In this sample, this clonotype turned up many times. This chain connects TRBV7-8 to TRBJ1-5, with D uncertain. The germline gives CDR1 SGHVS, CDR2 FQNEAQ. Between the trimmed V and J ends, which lost 1 base and 1 base, there was a span of 5 bases. The CDR3 contains 14 residues. The CDR3 spells CASSLDTSNQPQHF. CDR3 in DNA: TGTGCCAGCAGCTTAGATACGAGCAATCAGCCCCAGCATTTT.

This chain joins TRBV19 and TRBJ1-1, with TRBD1 identical over 9 bases. Germline V CDR1 and CDR2: LNHDA, SQIVND (reference sequence). The V gene end was trimmed by 9 bases and the J gene end by 11 bases; junction bases not matched to a gene: 7. The CDR3 loop spans 11 amino acids. The CDR3 region has the DNA TGTGCCAGCTTACAGGGGGCAAGGGCTTTCTTT. Residues: CASLQGARAFF.

Comment on this clonotype: One junction end disagrees with the germline gene, perhaps due to a read error. The chain links TRBV6-6 to TRBJ1-2; D might be TRBD1 (5 bases). This CDR3 has 11 residues. CDR1 MNHNY and CDR2 SVGAGI come from the germline V gene (reference sequence). Written as DNA, the CDR3 is TGTGCCAGCTCGCTCGGTCCGGGACCTAACTTC. Translating it yields CASSLGPGPNF.

The V call is TRBV5-1, the J call TRBJ2-6, with D tentatively TRBD2 (5 bases). V was pared by 0 bases and J by 2 bases, with 9 bases between. This CDR3 is built from 16 residues. Germline loops: CDR1 SGHRS, CDR2 YFSETQ. Here the CDR3 DNA reads TGCGCCAGCAGCTTGGCCGGGCGGGCTGGGGCCAACGTCCTGACTTTC. It encodes CASSLAGRAGANVLTF.

This clonotype appeared many times. CDR3 DNA sequence: TGTGCCAGCAGCTCCTCCGGACTAGCGGGGGAAGAGACCCAGTACTTC. Protein: CASSSSGLAGEETQYF. The chain links TRBV5-4 to TRBJ2-5; 13 nucleotides line up with TRBD2. CDR1 and CDR2 (germline): SGHNT, YYREEE (reference sequence). There are 16 residues in the CDR3. The trim removed 3 bases at V and 3 bases at J, leaving 5 bases unmatched.

About this clonotype itself: Compared with germline, one end of the junction differs, possibly owing to a read error. The rearrangement links TRBV10-3 to TRBJ2-3, with D hard to call. CDR1 is ENHRY, CDR2 SYGVKD, per germline. The CDR3 extends over 13 amino acids. The CDR3, as DNA: TGTGCCACCAGTGAAGCCTTGACAGATACGCAGTATTTT. Amino acids: CATSEALTDTQYF.

This clonotype was seen a few times. This chain connects TRBV20-1 to TRBJ2-7; D is perhaps TRBD2 (7 bases). Deletions cut 5 bases from V and 0 bases from J, with 23 bases between. CDR1 DFQATT and CDR2 SNEGSKA come from the germline V gene (reference sequence). This CDR3 is built from 17 residues. CDR3 nucleotide sequence: TGCAGTGCTTCGTCCACGGGGACGGGGGGCAACTCCTACGAGCAGTACTTC. Translating gives CSASSTGTGGNSYEQYF.

The V gene is TRBV20-1, the J gene TRBJ2-3; 9 bases map to TRBD2. V dropped 1 base and J dropped 1; count of bases not matched to a gene: 9. Germline CDR1 DFQATT, CDR2 SNEGSKA (reference sequence). The CDR3 has 17 amino acids. CDR3 loop: CSARVAGGRGGTDTQYF. The CDR3 region has the DNA TGCAGTGCTAGAGTGGCGGGGGGGCGAGGGGGCACAGATACGCAGTATTTT.

This sequence joins TRBV7-3 and TRBJ2-7; 14 bases map to TRBD2. This CDR3 has 16 amino acids. J was trimmed by 2 bases and V by 5 bases; bases with no gene match: 5. Germline V CDR1 and CDR2: SGHTA, FQGTGA. The CDR3 DNA reads as TGTGCCAGCAGCCCAGGACTAGCGGGGGGCCCCTACGAGCAGTACTTC. The encoded protein is CASSPGLAGGPYEQYF.

The sample holds a few counts of this clonotype. The junction differs from germline at one of its ends, possibly a read error. This chain uses TRBV13 with TRBJ2-5, with D possibly being TRBD1 (5 bases). The length of the CDR3 is 15 residues. Germline V CDR1 and CDR2: PRHDT, FYEKMQ (reference sequence). The DNA of the CDR3 is TGTGCCAGCAGCATAGGTGGGGCCACTGAAGAGACCCAGTACTTC. It yields the protein CASSIGGATEETQYF.

The genes are TRBV19 and TRBJ1-5; D gene uncertain. Between the trimmed V and J ends, which lost 6 bases and 6 bases, there was a span of 18 bases. Per the germline V gene, CDR1 is LNHDA and CDR2 is SQIVND (reference sequence). CDR3 length: 15 amino acids. The CDR3 loop reads CASRNVGSSGQPQHF. CDR3 DNA: TGTGCCAGTAGAAACGTGGGGTCGAGTGGTCAGCCCCAGCATTTT.

This chain uses TRBV7-3 with TRBJ2-1, with D perhaps matching TRBD1 or TRBD2 (5 bases each). The CDR3 totals 16 residues. In germline, CDR1 is SGHTA, CDR2 FQGTGA. Trimming pared 1 base from V and 0 bases from J, leaving 10 bases between. The CDR3 here is CASSLKAGSSYNEQFF. The CDR3 DNA reads as TGTGCCAGCAGCTTAAAGGCAGGGAGCTCCTACAATGAGCAGTTCTTC.

This clonotype has a handful of counts. The genes are TRBV20-1 and TRBJ1-1; D gene unclear. Trimming took off 0 bases at V and 5 bases at J, with 7 bases between the two ends. Germline CDR1 and CDR2: DFQATT and SNEGSKA (reference sequence). The CDR3 spans 12 residues. Here the CDR3 reads CSARDGRTEAFF. As DNA, the CDR3 is TGCAGTGCTAGAGACGGGAGGACTGAAGCTTTCTTT.

The rearrangement uses TRBV25-1 and TRBJ1-2; TRBD1 aligns across 8 bases. V lost 6 bases, J lost 8 bases, and 11 bases stayed unmatched. The CDR3 length is 14 residues. Germline V CDR1 and CDR2: MGHDK, SYGVNS. This chain's CDR3 is CASRGATGVGGYTF. CDR3 coding DNA: TGTGCCAGCAGGGGTGCGACAGGGGTTGGCGGCTACACCTTC.

This sequence joins TRBV2 and TRBJ2-3, with D maybe TRBD1 (6 bases). The CDR3 totals 16 residues. Between the trimmed V and J ends, which lost 9 bases and 11 bases, there was a span of 30 bases. The germline V gene has CDR1 SNHLY and CDR2 FYNNEI. The CDR3 protein is CARHPQDSSTPYEQYF. As DNA, the CDR3 is TGTGCCAGACACCCCCAGGACAGTTCCACCCCCTACGAGCAGTATTTT.

The V and J genes are TRBV5-1 and TRBJ2-3; a weak D match, TRBD2 (5 bases). This CDR3 has 16 residues. Germline V gene lookup returns CDR1 SGHRS and CDR2 YFSETQ. V lost 0 bases and J 4 bases, leaving 15 bases between the germline ends. The CDR3 region has the DNA TGCGCCAGCAGCTTGGCCACGGGAAAGCCGGCAGATACGCAGTATTTT. Protein sequence: CASSLATGKPADTQYF.